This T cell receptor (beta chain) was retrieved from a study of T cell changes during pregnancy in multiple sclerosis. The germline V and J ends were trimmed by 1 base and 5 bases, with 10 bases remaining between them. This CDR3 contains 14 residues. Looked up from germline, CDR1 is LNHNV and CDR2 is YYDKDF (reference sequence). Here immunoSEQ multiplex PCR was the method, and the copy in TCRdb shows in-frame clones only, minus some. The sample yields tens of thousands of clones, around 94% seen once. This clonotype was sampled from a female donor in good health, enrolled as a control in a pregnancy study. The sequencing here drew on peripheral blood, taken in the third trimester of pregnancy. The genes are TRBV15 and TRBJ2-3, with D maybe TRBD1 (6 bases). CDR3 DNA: TGTGCCACCAGCAGAGCCCTCAGGGGAGATACGCAGTATTTT. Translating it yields CATSRALRGDTQYF.